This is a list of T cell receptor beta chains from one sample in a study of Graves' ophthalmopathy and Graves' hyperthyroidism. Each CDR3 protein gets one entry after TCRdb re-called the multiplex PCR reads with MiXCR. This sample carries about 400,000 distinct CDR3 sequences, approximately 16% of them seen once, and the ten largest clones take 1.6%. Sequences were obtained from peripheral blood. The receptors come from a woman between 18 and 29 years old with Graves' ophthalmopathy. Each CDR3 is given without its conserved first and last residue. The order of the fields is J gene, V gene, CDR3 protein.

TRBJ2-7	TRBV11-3	ASSFGQPPYEQY
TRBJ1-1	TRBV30	ALLLTGGLLNTEAF
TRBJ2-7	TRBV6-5	ASSYSTSGSYEQY
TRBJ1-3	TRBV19	ASMPGRSGNTIY
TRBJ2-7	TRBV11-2	ASSSKGPTYEQY
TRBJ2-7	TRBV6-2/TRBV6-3	ASTGQASALPSYEQY
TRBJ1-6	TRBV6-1	ASSRGRANNSPLH
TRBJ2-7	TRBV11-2	ASSQGQGGVYEQY
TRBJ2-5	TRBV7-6	ASSLGPKGYQETQY
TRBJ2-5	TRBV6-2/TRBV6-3	ASSFGQVETQY
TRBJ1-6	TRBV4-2	ASSQEGRSSPLH
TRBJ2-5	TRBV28	ASSFGETQY
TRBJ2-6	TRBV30	AVRAGANVLT
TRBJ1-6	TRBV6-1	ASKGAESSYNSPLH
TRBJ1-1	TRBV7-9	ASETGPNTEAF
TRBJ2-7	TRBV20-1	SAEGLQLSYEQY
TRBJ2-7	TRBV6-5	ASSYSRGLAGYEQY
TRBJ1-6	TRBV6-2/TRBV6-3	ATHYRDRYNSPLH
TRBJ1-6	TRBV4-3	ASSQAGADNSPLH
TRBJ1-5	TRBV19	ASSILLGPQEGMGNQPQH
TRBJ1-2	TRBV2	ASSEAPAPFYGYT
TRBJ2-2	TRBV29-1	SVELGFNTGELF
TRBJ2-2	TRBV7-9	ASSPTFGGTGELF
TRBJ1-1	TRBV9	ASSPLGVKDTEAF
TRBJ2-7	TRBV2	ASSGPERSYEQY
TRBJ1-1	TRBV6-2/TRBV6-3	ASSYGPWTENTEAF
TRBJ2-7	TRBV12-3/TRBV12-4	ASSFSDGAYEQY
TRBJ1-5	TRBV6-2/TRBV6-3	ASSYRFGAGTVQPQH
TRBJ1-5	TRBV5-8	ASSGDRYQPQH
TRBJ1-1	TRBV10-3	AISPTGRNTEAF
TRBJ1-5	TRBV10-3	AISPGQGHQPQH
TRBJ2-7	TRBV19	ASSIRGAGSYEQY
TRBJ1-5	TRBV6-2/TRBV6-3	ASHGTAQWGNQPQH